These 9 T cell receptor beta chains were sequenced from one sample in a study of beta chain features in type 1 diabetes (dated by TCRdb to the late 2010s). Libraries were made using the immunoSEQ multiplex PCR assay. The entire amount of isolated RNA was reverse transcribed using the High Capacity cDNA Reverse Transcription Kit, so the sequenced TCRB transcripts were expressed ones. TCRdb carries this immuneACCESS record with in-frame sequences only. Its versions omit some clonotypes, under half of them owing to an unresolved V gene in the studies checked, with the rest unexplained. The sample contains about half a million clones, over 9.5% of them found a single time. The ten largest account for more than 0.045% of the sample. The sequencing sample was made of naive CD4+ T cells from blood. Read against the paper, the sample's cell subset or site label means: true naive CD4+ T cells. The receptors come from a woman aged 18-35 years in good health.

With regard to this clone: The identical CDR3 is also encoded by other nucleotide sequences in the sample. V and J are TRBV7-2 and TRBJ1-1; no definite D call. V was cut by 1 base and J by 1 base, with 4 bases left in between. This CDR3 has 13 amino acids. In germline, CDR1 is SGHTA, CDR2 FQGNSA. Here the CDR3 reads CASSLGRNTEAFF. The CDR3 region has the DNA TGTGCCAGCAGCTTAGGGCGGAACACTGAAGCTTTCTTT.

This clone was detected only a few times. This chain's CDR3 is CSVASRYQETQYF. The CDR3 DNA follows: TGCAGCGTTGCAAGCAGGTACCAAGAGACCCAGTACTTC. V usage is TRBV29-1 and J usage is TRBJ2-5; the D is unclear. V was clipped by 4 bases and J by 0 bases, with 9 bases between them. CDR1 is SQVTM and CDR2 is ANQGSEA in the germline V gene. CDR3 size: 13 residues.

The V and J genes are TRBV10-3 and TRBJ2-1; D is undetermined. The CDR3 length is 12 residues. Germline CDR1 and CDR2: ENHRY and SYGVKD. Trimming left V 5 bases short and J 8 bases short, with 10 bases between. The CDR3 region is CAISSSVYEQFF. CDR3 in DNA: TGTGCCATCAGTTCTAGTGTCTATGAGCAGTTCTTC.

This clone occurred a few times. This chain connects TRBV28 to TRBJ2-7; D is unclear. The CDR3 has 14 amino acids. V lost 7 bases and J lost 4, with 17 bases in between. Germline-derived CDR1 and CDR2 are MDHEN and SYDVKM. The CDR3 reads CASTRGSRPYEQYV. The CDR3, as DNA: TGTGCCAGCACCCGCGGATCCAGGCCATACGAGCAGTACGTC.

In its sample, this clone was seen a few times. The chain joins TRBV7-2 to TRBJ2-2, with D unclear. The CDR3 consists of 16 residues. Trimming took off 0 bases at V and 2 bases at J, with 10 bases between the two ends. The V gene's germline CDR1 is SGHTA and CDR2 FQGNSA. The CDR3 is CASSLALTVNTGELFF. The CDR3 DNA sequence: TGTGCCAGCAGCTTAGCGCTAACAGTTAACACCGGGGAGCTGTTTTTT.

This clone turned up a few times. Other DNA sequences in the sample encode the same CDR3. The rearrangement links TRBV5-1 to TRBJ2-1; the match to TRBD1 covers 11 bases. The V and J ends lost 3 bases and 7 bases, in that order; junction bases with no gene match: 3. Germline V gene sequence: CDR1 SGHRS, CDR2 YFSETQ. The CDR3 sequence is 14 residues long. In DNA, the CDR3 is TGCGCCAGCAGCTCTGGGACAGGGGGTAATGAGCAGTTCTTC. This encodes CASSSGTGGNEQFF. Combining the CDR3 with reference TRBV5-1 and TRBJ2-1 gives the whole variable domain KAGVTQTPRYLIKTRGQQVTLSCSPISGHRSVSWYQQTPGQGLQFLFEYFSETQRNKGNFPGRFSGRQFSNSRSEMNVSTLELGDSALYLCASSSGTGGNEQFFGPGTRLTVL.

J is TRBJ2-7 and V is TRBV30, with D possibly TRBD1 on 5 matching bases. V was trimmed by 3 bases and J by 0 bases, leaving 15 bases between them. This CDR3 spans 15 amino acids. The V gene's germline CDR1 is GTSNPN and CDR2 SVGIG (reference sequence). The CDR3 DNA sequence: TGTGCCTGGAGGGTGGGCAGGGTAAGCTCCTACGAGCAGTACTTC. Residues: CAWRVGRVSSYEQYF.

This clone occurred a few times. The chain combines TRBV4-1 with TRBJ2-2, with 10 nucleotides matching TRBD2. Losses at the gene ends were 1 base for V and 4 bases for J; bases not matched to a gene: 6. The germline CDR1 and CDR2 sequences are MGHRA and YSYEKL. This CDR3 is built from 17 residues. CDR3 DNA sequence: TGCGCCAGCAGCCAAGGGAGGACTAGCGGATTCACCGGGGAGCTGTTTTTT. It specifies CASSQGRTSGFTGELFF.

The sample holds a few counts of this clone. The V and J genes are TRBV23-1 and TRBJ1-1; 7 bases line up with TRBD1. TRBV23-1 is known as an ORF, though its function is uncertain. The CDR3 is 14 amino acids. V was clipped by 6 bases and J by 7 bases; unmatched bases: 11. The CDR3 DNA sequence: TGCGCCAGCAGCCCGGGACAGATCGCTTTTGAAGCTTTCTTT. This sequence encodes CASSPGQIAFEAFF.